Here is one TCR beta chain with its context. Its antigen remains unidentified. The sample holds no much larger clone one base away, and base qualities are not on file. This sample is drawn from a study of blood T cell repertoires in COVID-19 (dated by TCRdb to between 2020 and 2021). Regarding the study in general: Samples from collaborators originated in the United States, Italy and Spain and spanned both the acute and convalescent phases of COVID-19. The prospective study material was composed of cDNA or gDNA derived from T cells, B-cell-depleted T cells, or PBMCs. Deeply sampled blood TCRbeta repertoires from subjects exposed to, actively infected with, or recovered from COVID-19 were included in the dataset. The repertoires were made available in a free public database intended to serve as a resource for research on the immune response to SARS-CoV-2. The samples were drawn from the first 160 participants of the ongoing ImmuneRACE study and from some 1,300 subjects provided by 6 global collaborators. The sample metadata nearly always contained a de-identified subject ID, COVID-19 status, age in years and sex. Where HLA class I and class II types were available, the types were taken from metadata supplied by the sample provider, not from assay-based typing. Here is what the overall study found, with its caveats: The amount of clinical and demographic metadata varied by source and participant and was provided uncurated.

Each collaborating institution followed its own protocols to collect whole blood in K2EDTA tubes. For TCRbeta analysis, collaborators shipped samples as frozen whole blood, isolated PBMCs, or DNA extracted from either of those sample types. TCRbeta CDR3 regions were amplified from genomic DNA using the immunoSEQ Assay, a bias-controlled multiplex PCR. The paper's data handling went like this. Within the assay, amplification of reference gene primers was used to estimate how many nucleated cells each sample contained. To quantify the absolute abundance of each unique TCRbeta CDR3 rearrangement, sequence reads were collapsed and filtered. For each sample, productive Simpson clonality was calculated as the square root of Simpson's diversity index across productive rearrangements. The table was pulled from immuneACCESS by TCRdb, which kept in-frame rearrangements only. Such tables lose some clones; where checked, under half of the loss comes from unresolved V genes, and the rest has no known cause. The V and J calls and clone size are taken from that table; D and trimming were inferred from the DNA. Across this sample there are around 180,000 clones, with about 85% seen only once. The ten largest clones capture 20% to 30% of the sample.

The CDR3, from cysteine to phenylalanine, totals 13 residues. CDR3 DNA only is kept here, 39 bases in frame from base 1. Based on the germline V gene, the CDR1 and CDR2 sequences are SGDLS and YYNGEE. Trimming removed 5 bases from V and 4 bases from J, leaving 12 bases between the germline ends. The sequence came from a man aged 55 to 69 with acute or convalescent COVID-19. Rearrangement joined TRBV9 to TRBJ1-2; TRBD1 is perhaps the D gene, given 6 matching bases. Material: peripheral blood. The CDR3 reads CASRGASPYGYTF. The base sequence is TGTGCCAGCAGGGGGGCATCCCCCTATGGCTACACCTTC.